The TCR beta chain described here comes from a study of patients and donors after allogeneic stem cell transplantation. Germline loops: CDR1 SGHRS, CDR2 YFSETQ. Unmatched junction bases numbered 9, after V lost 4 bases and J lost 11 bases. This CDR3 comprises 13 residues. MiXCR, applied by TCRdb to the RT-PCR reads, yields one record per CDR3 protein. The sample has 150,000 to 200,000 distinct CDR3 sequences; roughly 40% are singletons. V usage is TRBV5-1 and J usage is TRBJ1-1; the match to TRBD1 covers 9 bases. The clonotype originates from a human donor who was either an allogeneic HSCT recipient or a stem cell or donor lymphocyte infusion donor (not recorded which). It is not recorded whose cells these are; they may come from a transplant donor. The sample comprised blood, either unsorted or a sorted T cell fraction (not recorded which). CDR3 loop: CASSTWTGDEAFF. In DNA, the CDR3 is TGCGCCAGCAGCACGTGGACAGGGGATGAGGCTTTCTTT.